This TCR beta chain comes out of a study of T-cell memory formation after mild COVID-19. Across the study: Clustering of TCRs was largely donor specific. Regarding the study as a whole: Most CD4+ clones that shrank were in CM and EM, while CD8+ ones turned up in EMRA. Some clones that responded were present in memory (sampled pre-infection), which suggests cross-reactive memory joined.

This clonotype came up a few times. Its antigen is undetermined. Each CDR3 protein is one row after TCRdb ran MiXCR on the 5' RACE reads. The sample has 250,000 to 400,000 distinct CDR3 sequences, 14% seen once. CDR1 is KGHDR and CDR2 is SFDVKD in the germline V gene. This CDR3 has 16 residues. The V and J ends lost 3 bases and 0 bases, in that order; junction bases with no gene match: 4. This sequence was found in a man younger than 35 who had mild COVID-19 (a few samples of this study predate the infection). Cell type and time point are not known. Sequencing was carried out using PBMCs or a T cell subset sorted from them (not recorded which). This chain uses TRBV24-1 with TRBJ2-3, with 8 nucleotides matching TRBD2. CDR3 DNA sequence: TGTGCCACCAGTGATGTGACTAGCGAGAGCACAGATACGCAGTATTTT. Protein: CATSDVTSESTDTQYF.